This T cell receptor (beta chain) was recovered during a study of blood T cells in healthy people across ages. Whole-study findings and limits: Measured against age, TCR beta diversity per million T cells decreased in a roughly linear manner.

Using a J-beta primer mix together with a sample-barcoded 5' primer, a second PCR was run for roughly 7 to 11 cycles. MiXCR, run by TCRdb on the 5' RACE reads, gives a single entry per CDR3 protein. The sample carries hundreds of thousands of distinct CDR3 sequences, 40% to 45% recorded once. Individuals who donated were healthy Caucasians from Russia aged roughly 6 to 90. Per sample, extraction of total RNA gave at least 6 micrograms in every case. This clonotype was seen many times. Its antigen is not identified. The receptor comes from a woman aged 55 to 70 in good health. The sample consisted of blood.

DNA for the CDR3: TGCGCCAGCAGCCAAACGCGGACAGGAACCATTCAGTACTTC. Its protein product is CASSQTRTGTIQYF. The chain links TRBV4-3 to TRBJ2-4; 7 positions match TRBD1. This CDR3 region has 14 residues. Germline CDR1 reads LGHNA; CDR2 reads YSLEER. After removal of 2 bases from V and 9 bases from J, the junction contained 7 bases not matched to a gene.